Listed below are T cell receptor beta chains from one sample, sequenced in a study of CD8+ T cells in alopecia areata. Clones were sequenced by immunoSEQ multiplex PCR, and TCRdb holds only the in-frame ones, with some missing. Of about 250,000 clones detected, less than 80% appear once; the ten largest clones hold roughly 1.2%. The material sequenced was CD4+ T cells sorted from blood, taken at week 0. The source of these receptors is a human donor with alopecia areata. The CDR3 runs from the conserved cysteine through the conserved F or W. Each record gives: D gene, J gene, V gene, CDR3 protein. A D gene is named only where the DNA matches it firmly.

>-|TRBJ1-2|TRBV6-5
CASSLLRGDYGYTF
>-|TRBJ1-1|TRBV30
CAWSRGENTEAFF
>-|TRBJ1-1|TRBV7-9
CASLATGGGAEAFF
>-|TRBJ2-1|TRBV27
CASRLQVWGFERQFF
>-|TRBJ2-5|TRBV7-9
CASSLVASQETQYF
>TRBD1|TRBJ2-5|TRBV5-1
CASSLNWGQGETQYF
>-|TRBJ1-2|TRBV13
CASSSLNYGYTF
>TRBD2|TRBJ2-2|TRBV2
CASRPLAGNSGELFF
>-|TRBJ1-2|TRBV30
CAWSVVEGYTF
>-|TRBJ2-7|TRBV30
CAWSVYSEQYF
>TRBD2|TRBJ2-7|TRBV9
CASSVGSGGFREQYF
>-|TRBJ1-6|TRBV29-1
CSARSQGPNSPLHF
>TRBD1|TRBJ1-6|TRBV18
CASSQDRTNSPLHF
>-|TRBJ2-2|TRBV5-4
CASSSDGRDGELFF
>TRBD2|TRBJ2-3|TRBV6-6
CASSSGGTKSTDTQYF
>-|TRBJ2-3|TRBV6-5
CASSYGGTDTQYF
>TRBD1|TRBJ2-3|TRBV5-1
CASSYSGGTYTDTQYF
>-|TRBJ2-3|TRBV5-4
CASSLTGTDTQYF
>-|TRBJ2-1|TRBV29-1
CSVNRAYNEQFF
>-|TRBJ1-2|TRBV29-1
CSVEHRTVIYGYTF
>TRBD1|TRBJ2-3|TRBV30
CAWSVRQGDTQYF
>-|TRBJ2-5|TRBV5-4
CASSSPTGTETQYF
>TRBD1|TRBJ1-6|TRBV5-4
CASSRDRGLYSPLHF
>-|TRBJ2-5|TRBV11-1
CASRTSRQGTQYF
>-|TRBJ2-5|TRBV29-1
CSYLRDVETQYF
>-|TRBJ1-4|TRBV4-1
CASSQESGTRPINEKLFF
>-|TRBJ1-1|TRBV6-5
CASNSAGRNTEAFF
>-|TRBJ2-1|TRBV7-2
CASSLRGQYNEQFF
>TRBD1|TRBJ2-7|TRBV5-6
CASTLYQGAEDEQYF
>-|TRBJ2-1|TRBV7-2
CASGTYNEQFF
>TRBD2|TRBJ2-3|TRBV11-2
CASSLGAGGPTDTQYF
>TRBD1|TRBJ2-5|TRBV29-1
CSVHGQGQETQYF
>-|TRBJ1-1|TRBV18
CASSPPQGTHTEAFF
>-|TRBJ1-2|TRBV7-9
CASSYPRQFGDYGYTF
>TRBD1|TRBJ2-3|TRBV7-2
CASSRTGRTDTQYF
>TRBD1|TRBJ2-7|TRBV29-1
CSVTGQGDEQYF
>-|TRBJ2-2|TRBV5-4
CASTSGGELFF
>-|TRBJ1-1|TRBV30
CAWSRDWLNTEAFF
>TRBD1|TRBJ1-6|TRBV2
CASERTGGYGTLHF
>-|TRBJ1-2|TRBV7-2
CASSLKRTRYASYGYTF
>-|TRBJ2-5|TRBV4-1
CASSQFTKETQYF
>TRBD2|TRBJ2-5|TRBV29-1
CSVGLPSGVGETQYF